These 22 T cell receptor beta chains originate from one sample sequenced in a study of T cells in women clearing cervical HPV infection. Here immunoSEQ multiplex PCR was the method, and the copy in TCRdb shows in-frame clones only, minus some. There are about 36,000 clones in the sample, with 1.7% held by the top ten. The specimen sequenced was blood buffy coat. The origin of the receptors is a woman between 18 and 70 years old with a cervical HPV16 infection that either progressed to CIN3+ or cleared (not recorded which).

On this clone: Read coverage stops 3 residues before the CDR3 terminus; the germline J gene supplies the remainder. This rearrangement joins TRBV20-1 to TRBJ2-7, with 7 bases that match TRBD1. The CDR3 extends over 13 amino acids. The V and J ends lost 6 bases and 2 bases, in that order; junction bases with no gene match: 7. CDR1 is DFQATT, CDR2 SNEGSKA, per germline (reference sequence). The chain's CDR3 is CSAYSGGTYEQYF. The sequenced CDR3 bases are TGCAGTGCCTACTCAGGGGGTACCTACGAG.

A word on this clone: The read gets to within 3 residues of the CDR3 end, and the germline J gene fills in the rest. This chain links TRBV20-1 with TRBJ2-5, with 11 bases fitting TRBD2. V shed 5 bases, J shed 5 bases, and the junction held 16 bases outside the gene matches. This CDR3 has 17 residues. Germline V gene sequence: CDR1 DFQATT, CDR2 SNEGSKA (reference sequence). The covered CDR3 bases are TGCAGTGCTCCTCGTAGCGGGGGGGCCGGGATAGGGGAGACC. The encoded protein is CSAPRSGGAGIGET. The entire CDR3 sequence reads CSAPRSGGAGIGETQYF.

Of note for this clone: The read is 3 residues too short to cover the CDR3 end, so that end is filled in from the germline J gene. V and J are TRBV5-4 and TRBJ2-2; weak D call: TRBD2 (6 bases). The germline CDR1 and CDR2 sequences are SGHNT and YYREEE (reference sequence). This CDR3 has 14 residues. CDR3 DNA, as far as it was read: TGTGCCAGCAGCCCCGGGACTCAAAATTCACCG. The encoded protein is CASSPGTQNSP. The whole CDR3 is CASSPGTQNSPLFF.

As to this clone: With the read ending 3 residues before the CDR3 end, the germline J gene is used to fill in that end. V usage is TRBV20-1 and J usage is TRBJ2-5; TRBD1 matches at 9 bases. The CDR3 has 13 residues. J gave up 5 bases and V 6 bases, and 7 bases lay outside the gene matches. CDR1 and CDR2 (germline): DFQATT, SNEGSKA (reference sequence). The sequenced part of the CDR3 DNA is TGCAGTGCCACAGGGGACAGGGTTGAGACC. It encodes CSATGDRVET. The CDR3 in its entirety is CSATGDRVETQYF.

CDR3 DNA, as far as it was read: TGTGCCAGCAGCTTTGGACAGGGAAACACC. Its protein is CASSFGQGNT. Given in full, the CDR3 is CASSFGQGNTIYF. The chain has TRBV11-2 and TRBJ1-3, with a weak D call TRBD1 (6 bases). The read ends 3 residues shy of where the CDR3 ends; the end is completed using the germline J gene. The V end was cut by 3 bases, the J end by 4 bases, with 7 bases between. Germline CDR1 SGHAT, CDR2 FQNNGV. The CDR3 has 13 amino acids.

The CDR3 region is CASDRGGQGGGYTF. CDR3 DNA (partial): TGTGCCAGCGACCGGGGGGGACAGGGGGGTGGC. This chain links TRBV2 with TRBJ1-2; 11 nucleotides match TRBD1. The sequence runs out 3 residues before the end of the CDR3; the remainder is reconstructed from the germline J gene. This CDR3 has 14 amino acids. From germline, CDR1 is SNHLY and CDR2 FYNNEI. The J segment lost 7 bases and the V segment lost 8 bases, leaving 9 bases of the junction unmatched.

Concerning this clone: The read stops 3 residues short of the end of the CDR3; the missing end is completed from the germline J gene. The chain links TRBV5-1 to TRBJ1-1; no clear D. Germline values: CDR1 SGHRS, CDR2 YFSETQ. Trimming cost V 0 bases and J 0 bases, with 12 bases left between them. The length of the CDR3 is 16 residues. Incomplete CDR3 DNA: TGCGCCAGCAGCTTGGGGCCGGGTAAGGTGAACACTGAA. Amino acids: CASSLGPGKVNTE. The complete CDR3 reads CASSLGPGKVNTEAFF.

Concerning this clone: The read terminates 3 residues before the CDR3 end, so the remaining end is supplied by the germline J gene. The chain is built from TRBV11-1 and TRBJ2-3; 7 positions agree with TRBD2. The CDR3 extends over 15 amino acids. Germline V gene sequence: CDR1 SGHAT, CDR2 FQDESV (reference sequence). Losses at the gene ends were 6 bases for V and 3 bases for J; bases not matched to a gene: 9. The DNA read from the CDR3 is TGTGCCAGCAGACCAAGCGGGGATACGACAGATACG. It yields the protein CASRPSGDTTDT. The full CDR3 sequence reads CASRPSGDTTDTQYF. The full variable domain, completed using reference TRBV11-1 and TRBJ2-3, is EAEVAQSPRYKITEKSQAVAFWCDPISGHATLYWYRQILGQGPELLVQFQDESVVDDSQLPKDRFSAERLKGVDSTLKIQPAELGDSAMYLCASRPSGDTTDTQYFGPGTRLTVL.

As for this clone: The read ends 3 residues early relative to the CDR3; the germline J gene fills the gap. This chain connects TRBV20-1 to TRBJ1-5; perhaps TRBD1 as D (5 bases). The ends were cut back, 4 bases at V and 0 bases at J, with 10 bases in the middle. Germline-derived CDR1 and CDR2 are DFQATT and SNEGSKA (reference sequence). The CDR3 has 14 residues. The sequenced part of the CDR3 DNA is TGCAGTGCTAAGGGGTCCCTTAGCAATCAGCCC. Translating it yields CSAKGSLSNQP. The whole CDR3 sequence reads CSAKGSLSNQPQHF.

About this clone: From the germline J gene comes the end of the CDR3, since the read stops 3 residues before it. The chain links TRBV6-1 to TRBJ1-2; D uncertain. V was cut by 1 base and J by 2 bases, with 14 bases left in between. CDR1 and CDR2 from the germline V gene are MNHNS and SASEGT. There are 16 residues in the CDR3. Partial CDR3 DNA: TGTGCCAGCAGTGAAGGTATTTACGGCGGGAACTATGGC. Its protein is CASSEGIYGGNYG. The CDR3 in full is CASSEGIYGGNYGYTF.

Regarding this clone: The read ends 3 residues before the CDR3 terminus; that terminus is restored from the germline J gene. V gene TRBV7-2 combines with J gene TRBJ2-7; TRBD1 matches 9 bases. Trimming took 5 bases from V and 2 from J; bases not matched to a gene: 4. In germline, CDR1 is SGHTA, CDR2 FQGNSA. CDR3 length: 14 amino acids. CDR3 DNA (partial): TGTGCCAGCAGCCCTGGGACAGGGACCTACGAG. Protein product: CASSPGTGTYE. In full, the CDR3 is CASSPGTGTYEQYF.

On this clone: The read is 3 residues too short to cover the CDR3 end, so that end is filled in from the germline J gene. V gene TRBV6-2 or TRBV6-3 combines with J gene TRBJ1-4; 7 bases fit TRBD1. Germline V lookup: CDR1 MNHEY, CDR2 SVGEGT. This CDR3 is 15 amino acids long. CDR3 in amino acids: CASSPLRTGRGELFF. The sequenced CDR3 bases are TGTGCCAGCAGCCCCCTGAGGACAGGAAGGGGAGAA.

As regards this clone: The CDR3 end lies 3 residues beyond the end of the read and is filled in from the germline J gene. The chain links TRBV7-3 to TRBJ1-5, with 7 bases fitting TRBD1. This CDR3 is 16 amino acids long. CDR1 and CDR2 from the germline V gene are SGHTA and FQGTGA. Losses at the gene ends were 0 bases for V and 6 bases for J; bases not matched to a gene: 8. The sequenced CDR3 bases are TGTGCCAGCAGCTTAACAGACAGGGTTCAAGTTCAGCCC. It translates to CASSLTDRVQVQP. The CDR3 as a whole reads CASSLTDRVQVQPQHF.

Note on this clone: The read is 3 residues too short to cover the CDR3 end, so that end is filled in from the germline J gene. The rearrangement links TRBV19 to TRBJ2-4, with D maybe TRBD2 (5 bases). Germline V lookup: CDR1 LNHDA, CDR2 SQIVND (reference sequence). There are 15 residues in the CDR3. The CDR3 DNA, read in part, is TGTGCCAGTAGTATCCGGGCCCTCGGCGGGTATGGT. Translation gives CASSIRALGGYG. The CDR3 reads in full as CASSIRALGGYGQYF.

Concerning this clone: The sequenced fragment ends 3 residues before the CDR3 boundary, so the rest is inferred from the germline J gene. This chain connects TRBV7-8 to TRBJ2-1; tentative D call: TRBD1 (5 bases). The CDR3 spans 15 residues. CDR1 is SGHVS, CDR2 FQNEAQ, per germline. Trimming cost V 2 bases and J 4 bases, with 12 bases left between them. The sequenced part of the CDR3 DNA is TGTGCCAGCAGCTTACTCCGCCGACAGTACAATGAG. It is translated as CASSLLRRQYNE. The whole CDR3 reads CASSLLRRQYNEQFF.

About this clone itself: From the germline J gene comes the end of the CDR3, since the read stops 3 residues before it. The chain has TRBV6-2 or TRBV6-3 and TRBJ2-4; 9 nucleotides match TRBD1. The germline V gene has CDR1 MNHEY and CDR2 SVGEGT. The CDR3 runs to 13 residues. The chain's CDR3 is CASAAEDRGVQYF. Incomplete CDR3 DNA: TGTGCCAGCGCTGCAGAGGACAGGGGAGTT.

The sequenced CDR3 bases are TGCGCCAGCAGCTTAGACCGGGGGAACAATGAG. Protein product: CASSLDRGNNE. The complete CDR3 reads CASSLDRGNNEQFF. J is TRBJ2-1 and V is TRBV5-1; D might be TRBD2 (6 bases). The read comes to an end 3 residues before the CDR3 does, leaving the germline J gene to fill in the end. CDR3 length equals 14 residues. Trimming pared 2 bases from V and 5 bases from J, leaving 11 bases between. The V gene's germline CDR1 is SGHRS and CDR2 YFSETQ. The entire variable domain, with the rest obtained from reference TRBV5-1 and TRBJ2-1, is as follows: KAGVTQTPRYLIKTRGQQVTLSCSPISGHRSVSWYQQTPGQGLQFLFEYFSETQRNKGNFPGRFSGRQFSNSRSEMNVSTLELGDSALYLCASSLDRGNNEQFFGPGTRLTVL.

A word on this clone: With the read ending 3 residues before the CDR3 end, the germline J gene is used to fill in that end. V and J are TRBV19 and TRBJ2-3; maybe TRBD1 (8 bases). This CDR3 region has 15 residues. Per germline, CDR1 LNHDA and CDR2 SQIVND (reference sequence). CDR3: CASSPDREGRWPQYF. CDR3 bases read: TGTGCCAGTTCTCCGGACAGGGAGGGTAGATGGCCG.

Regarding this clone: Coverage ceases 3 residues before the CDR3 finishes, and the germline J gene fills in the end. This chain connects TRBV19 to TRBJ2-5; 7 positions match TRBD1. Looked up from germline, CDR1 is LNHDA and CDR2 is SQIVND (reference sequence). Trimming removed 4 bases from V and 5 bases from J; junction bases left unmatched: 4. This CDR3 has 13 amino acids. CDR3 region: CASSTIQGETQYF. Incomplete CDR3 DNA: TGTGCCAGTAGTACCATACAGGGGGAGACC.

About this clone: The CDR3 goes on 3 residues after the read ends, and that part is filled in from the germline J gene. The genes are TRBV4-1 and TRBJ2-5; 7 nucleotides line up with TRBD2. With V trimmed by 0 bases and J by 4 bases, 8 bases remained unmatched. Germline values: CDR1 MGHRA, CDR2 YSYEKL. The CDR3 contains 16 residues. The CDR3 DNA, read in part, is TGCGCCAGCAGCCAAGAAATCCAGGGCGGGGGAGAGACC. It specifies CASSQEIQGGGET. In full, the CDR3 reads CASSQEIQGGGETQYF.

Note on this clone: The read terminates 3 residues before the CDR3 end, so the remaining end is supplied by the germline J gene. The J gene is TRBJ1-3, the V gene TRBV13; D not resolved. Per germline, CDR1 PRHDT and CDR2 FYEKMQ (reference sequence). CDR3 length equals 14 residues. The germline V and J ends were trimmed by 5 bases and 0 bases, with 8 bases remaining between them. The sequenced CDR3 bases are TGTGCCAGCAGCGGCCGAGACTCTGGAAACACC. Protein product: CASSGRDSGNT. The whole CDR3 reads CASSGRDSGNTIYF.

Notes on this clone: Read sequence stops 3 residues before the CDR3 end, and the germline J gene provides the missing end. The chain links TRBV7-8 to TRBJ1-2; the D gene is possibly TRBD1 (6 bases). The CDR3 has 15 amino acids. Germline CDR1 SGHVS, CDR2 FQNEAQ. The CDR3: CASSLTGSSSYDYTF. The CDR3 bases that were read are TGTGCCAGCAGTCTTACAGGGTCGAGCTCCTACGAC.